These T cell receptor beta chains were read from a single sample in a study of CD8 T cells in ankylosing spondylitis. MiXCR was run by TCRdb on the 5' RACE reads, yielding one entry per CDR3 protein. Of around 120,000 distinct CDR3 sequences in the sample, around 9.3% were seen once. The sample comprised blood, either unsorted or a sorted T cell fraction (not recorded which). The receptors stem from a male donor with ankylosing spondylitis or in good health (not recorded which). CDR3s include the opening cysteine and the closing phenylalanine or tryptophan. Fields, in order: clone size, D gene, V gene, J gene, CDR3 protein, CDR3 DNA. D genes are given only for firm matches. Clone size is not always given. Where it is, it says once, few, many or a class for expanded clones.

clone_size: many; d_call: .; v_call: TRBV9; j_call: TRBJ2-7; cdr3_aa: CASSPPSSGTYEQYF; cdr3_nt: TGTGCCAGCAGCCCCCCCTCTTCGGGGACTTACGAGCAGTACTTC
clone_size: .; d_call: TRBD2; v_call: TRBV11-2; j_call: TRBJ2-1; cdr3_aa: CASSYAPWVKAGGHEQFF; cdr3_nt: TGTGCCAGCAGCTACGCCCCGTGGGTGAAAGCGGGAGGGCATGAGCAGTTCTTC
clone_size: many; d_call: .; v_call: TRBV5-1; j_call: TRBJ2-3; cdr3_aa: CASSLAAGSGTDTQYF; cdr3_nt: TGCGCCAGCAGCTTGGCCGCAGGGTCGGGCACAGATACGCAGTATTTT
clone_size: .; d_call: TRBD1; v_call: TRBV20-1; j_call: TRBJ2-2; cdr3_aa: CSARDGTGRSNTGELFF; cdr3_nt: TGCAGTGCTAGAGACGGGACAGGCCGTTCGAACACCGGGGAGCTGTTTTTT
clone_size: few; d_call: .; v_call: TRBV3-1; j_call: TRBJ2-1; cdr3_aa: CASSQDSYSGPKGGEQFF; cdr3_nt: TGTGCCAGCAGCCAAGACTCCTATAGCGGCCCCAAGGGAGGTGAGCAGTTCTTC
clone_size: few; d_call: TRBD1; v_call: TRBV7-9; j_call: TRBJ2-1; cdr3_aa: CASSFAGGAGSYNEQFF; cdr3_nt: TGTGCCAGCAGCTTCGCAGGGGGCGCGGGGTCCTACAATGAGCAGTTCTTC
clone_size: many; d_call: .; v_call: TRBV6-6; j_call: TRBJ2-7; cdr3_aa: CASTPGLTYEQYF; cdr3_nt: TGTGCCAGCACCCCGGGACTCACCTACGAGCAGTACTTC
clone_size: many; d_call: TRBD1; v_call: TRBV20-1; j_call: TRBJ1-1; cdr3_aa: CSATRDRVTEAFF; cdr3_nt: TGCAGTGCTACAAGGGACAGGGTCACTGAAGCTTTCTTT
clone_size: many; d_call: TRBD2; v_call: TRBV11-2; j_call: TRBJ2-3; cdr3_aa: CASSLDLDLAGVTDTQYF; cdr3_nt: TGTGCCAGCAGCTTAGATTTGGATCTAGCGGGAGTCACAGATACGCAGTATTTT
clone_size: many; d_call: .; v_call: TRBV4-1; j_call: TRBJ2-7; cdr3_aa: CASSQVGGGEQYF; cdr3_nt: TGCGCCAGCAGCCAAGTGGGGGGAGGCGAGCAGTACTTC
clone_size: .; d_call: .; v_call: TRBV5-1; j_call: TRBJ2-7; cdr3_aa: CASSLTSKGSTYEQYF; cdr3_nt: TGCGCCAGCAGCTTGACATCGAAGGGCAGCACCTACGAGCAGTACTTC
clone_size: many; d_call: .; v_call: TRBV20-1; j_call: TRBJ2-7; cdr3_aa: CSASLAYVSYEQYF; cdr3_nt: TGCAGTGCTAGTTTAGCGTACGTCTCCTACGAGCAGTACTTC
clone_size: .; d_call: .; v_call: TRBV4-2; j_call: TRBJ2-2; cdr3_aa: CASSQTRLQGGELFF; cdr3_nt: TGTGCCAGCAGCCAGACCCGCTTGCAGGGCGGGGAGCTGTTTTTT
clone_size: few; d_call: TRBD1; v_call: TRBV4-3; j_call: TRBJ2-7; cdr3_aa: CASSQYPGQGIDEQYF; cdr3_nt: TGCGCCAGCAGCCAATATCCGGGACAGGGGATCGACGAGCAGTACTTC